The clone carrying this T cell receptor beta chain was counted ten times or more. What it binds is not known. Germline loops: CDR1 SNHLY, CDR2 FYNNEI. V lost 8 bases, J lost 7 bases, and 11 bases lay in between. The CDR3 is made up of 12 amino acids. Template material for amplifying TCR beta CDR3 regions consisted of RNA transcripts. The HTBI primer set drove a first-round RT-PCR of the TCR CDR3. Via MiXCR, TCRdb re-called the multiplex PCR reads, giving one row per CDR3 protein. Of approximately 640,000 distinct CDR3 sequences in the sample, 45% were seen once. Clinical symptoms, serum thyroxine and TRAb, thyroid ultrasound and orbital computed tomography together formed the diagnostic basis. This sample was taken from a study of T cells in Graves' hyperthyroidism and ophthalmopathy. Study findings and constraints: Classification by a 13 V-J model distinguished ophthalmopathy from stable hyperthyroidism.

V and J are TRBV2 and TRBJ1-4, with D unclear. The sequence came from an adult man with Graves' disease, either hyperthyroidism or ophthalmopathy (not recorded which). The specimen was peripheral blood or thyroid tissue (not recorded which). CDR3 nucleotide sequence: TGTGCCAGCCGGCGAGAGGGTGAAAAACTGTTTTTT. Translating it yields CASRREGEKLFF.